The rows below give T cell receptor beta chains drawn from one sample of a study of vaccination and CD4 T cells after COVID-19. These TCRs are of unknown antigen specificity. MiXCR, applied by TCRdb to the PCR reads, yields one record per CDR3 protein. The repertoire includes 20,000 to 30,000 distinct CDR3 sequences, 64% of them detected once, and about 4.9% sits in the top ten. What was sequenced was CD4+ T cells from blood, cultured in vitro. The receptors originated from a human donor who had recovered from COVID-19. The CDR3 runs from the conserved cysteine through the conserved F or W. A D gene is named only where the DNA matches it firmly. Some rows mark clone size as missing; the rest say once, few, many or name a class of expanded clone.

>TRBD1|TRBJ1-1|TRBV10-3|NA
CAISESGTVTVGNTEAFF
TGTGCCATCAGTGAGTCGGGGACAGTAACCGTTGGGAACACTGAAGCTTTCTTT
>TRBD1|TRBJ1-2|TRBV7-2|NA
CASRPDRDRGSVRGYTF
TGTGCCAGCAGACCCGACCGGGACAGGGGAAGTGTTCGCGGCTACACCTTC
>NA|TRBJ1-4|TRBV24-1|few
CATSRGEKLFF
TGTGCCACCAGTCGGGGGGAAAAACTGTTTTTT
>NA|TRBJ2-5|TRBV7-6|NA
CASSSADREGETQYF
TGTGCCAGCAGCTCAGCCGACAGAGAGGGGGAGACCCAGTACTTC
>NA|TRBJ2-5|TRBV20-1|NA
CSAKSGFQETQYF
TGCAGTGCCAAATCGGGGTTCCAAGAGACCCAGTACTTC
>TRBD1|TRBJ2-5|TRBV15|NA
CATSRARTGGPETQYF
TGTGCCACCAGCAGAGCTAGGACAGGGGGGCCAGAGACCCAGTACTTC
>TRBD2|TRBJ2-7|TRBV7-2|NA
CASSFGGSPYEQYF
TGTGCCAGCAGCTTTGGCGGGAGTCCCTACGAGCAGTACTTC
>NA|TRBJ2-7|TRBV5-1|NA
CASSLDTSSYEQYF
TGCGCCAGCAGCTTGGACACCTCCTCCTACGAGCAGTACTTC
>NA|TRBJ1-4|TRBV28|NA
CASTSGEKLFF
TGTGCCAGCACCTCGGGTGAAAAACTGTTTTTT
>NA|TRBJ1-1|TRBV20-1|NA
CSARVGGPSTEAFF
TGCAGTGCTAGAGTGGGCGGGCCGAGTACTGAAGCTTTCTTT
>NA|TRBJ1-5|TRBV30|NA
CAWSANGLRNQPQHF
TGTGCCTGGAGTGCGAACGGGCTCCGGAATCAGCCCCAGCATTTT
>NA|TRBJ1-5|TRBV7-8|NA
CASSDSGVGSPHQPQHF
TGTGCCAGCAGCGACAGTGGAGTGGGATCGCCCCATCAGCCCCAGCATTTT
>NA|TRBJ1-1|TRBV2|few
CASSRQWEAFF
TGTGCCAGCAGTCGACAGTGGGAAGCTTTCTTT
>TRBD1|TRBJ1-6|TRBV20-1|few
CSARGTGGNSPLHF
TGCAGTGCTAGAGGGACAGGGGGTAATTCACCCCTCCACTTT
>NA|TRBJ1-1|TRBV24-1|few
CATSDWGKGEAFF
TGTGCCACCAGTGATTGGGGTAAGGGTGAAGCTTTCTTT
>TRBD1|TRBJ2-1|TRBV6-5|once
CASSYSTGGEQFF
TGTGCCAGCAGTTACTCCACAGGGGGCGAGCAGTTCTTC